These T cell receptor beta chains were read from a single sample in a study of blood T cell repertoires in COVID-19. Here immunoSEQ multiplex PCR was the method, and the copy in TCRdb shows in-frame clones only, minus some. The data show about 190,000 clones, with roughly 91% seen just once and less than 5.5% held by the top ten. Material: peripheral blood. These receptors all come from a human donor in a cohort sampled during active COVID-19. Each CDR3 is given without its conserved first and last residue. Rows may omit the clone size; those that give it use once, few, many or a size class.

clone_size: -; j_call: TRBJ1-2; cdr3_length: 12; v_call: TRBV30; cdr3_aa: AWSVQGPWRGYT
clone_size: -; j_call: TRBJ2-5; cdr3_length: 10; v_call: TRBV12-3/TRBV12-4; cdr3_aa: ASRSDTGTQY
clone_size: once; j_call: TRBJ2-7; cdr3_length: 12; v_call: TRBV4-2; cdr3_aa: ASGPLAGAYEQY
clone_size: -; j_call: TRBJ2-5; cdr3_length: 14; v_call: TRBV4-3; cdr3_aa: ASSRSGTDLQETQY
clone_size: -; j_call: TRBJ2-7; cdr3_length: 12; v_call: TRBV15; cdr3_aa: ATSGQGASYEQY
clone_size: once; j_call: TRBJ2-3; cdr3_length: 13; v_call: TRBV5-1; cdr3_aa: ASSLSSGTADTQY
clone_size: -; j_call: TRBJ2-7; cdr3_length: 12; v_call: TRBV2; cdr3_aa: ASSRLRGGYEQY
clone_size: -; j_call: TRBJ2-2; cdr3_length: 13; v_call: TRBV6-5; cdr3_aa: ASSTTGVSTGELF
clone_size: -; j_call: TRBJ2-5; cdr3_length: 11; v_call: TRBV4-3; cdr3_aa: ASSHELRETQY
clone_size: -; j_call: TRBJ2-1; cdr3_length: 13; v_call: TRBV5-1; cdr3_aa: ASSHQDTGNNEQF
clone_size: -; j_call: TRBJ2-7; cdr3_length: 14; v_call: TRBV5-1; cdr3_aa: ASSLVSQGAYYEQY
clone_size: -; j_call: TRBJ1-4; cdr3_length: 15; v_call: TRBV5-5; cdr3_aa: ASSPSTGGVTNEKLF
clone_size: -; j_call: TRBJ2-3; cdr3_length: 14; v_call: TRBV7-2; cdr3_aa: ASSQGLAGGRDTQY
clone_size: -; j_call: TRBJ1-1; cdr3_length: 11; v_call: TRBV28; cdr3_aa: ASSLMSTTEAF
clone_size: -; j_call: TRBJ1-5; cdr3_length: 13; v_call: TRBV6-2/TRBV6-3; cdr3_aa: ASRPGWQGRQPQH
clone_size: -; j_call: TRBJ2-1; cdr3_length: 16; v_call: TRBV10-3; cdr3_aa: AISGPASGSISYNEQF
clone_size: -; j_call: TRBJ2-4; cdr3_length: 10; v_call: TRBV29-1; cdr3_aa: SVVNSENIQY
clone_size: -; j_call: TRBJ2-1; cdr3_length: 14; v_call: TRBV4-2; cdr3_aa: ASRGSGLAGDNEQF
clone_size: few; j_call: TRBJ2-7; cdr3_length: 14; v_call: TRBV4-3; cdr3_aa: ASSQVVGAFPYEQY
clone_size: -; j_call: TRBJ2-3; cdr3_length: 13; v_call: TRBV11-3; cdr3_aa: ASSFGSRGTDTQY
clone_size: -; j_call: TRBJ2-7; cdr3_length: 10; v_call: TRBV2; cdr3_aa: ASSEFRYEQY
clone_size: -; j_call: TRBJ2-3; cdr3_length: 11; v_call: TRBV6-2/TRBV6-3; cdr3_aa: ASSSNPGGTQY